The rows below give T cell receptor beta chains drawn from one sample of a study of OX40 agonist ivuxolimab in advanced cancers. Only in-frame clones appear in the TCRdb table, and some are missing; sequencing was by immunoSEQ multiplex PCR. The top ten clones hold approximately 0.57% of a sample with 66,000 or so clones, around 82% of them seen once. The starting material was CD4+ or CD8+ T cells sorted from blood, obtained in a trial of the OX40 agonist ivuxolimab. Receptors originate from an adult with an advanced solid tumor such as melanoma, head and neck, liver or kidney cancer. CDR3s include the opening cysteine and the closing phenylalanine or tryptophan. A D gene is named only where the DNA matches it firmly. Clone size appears in some rows only: once, few, many, or a class for an expanded clone.

>NA|TRBV5-1|TRBD1|TRBJ1-5
CASSPGTGDGDQPQHF
TGCGCCAGCAGCCCCGGGACAGGTGACGGCGATCAGCCCCAGCATTTT
>few|TRBV18|NA|TRBJ2-7
CASSPKTRINYEQYF
TGTGCCAGCTCACCAAAGACCCGAATAAATTACGAGCAGTACTTC
>NA|TRBV13|NA|TRBJ2-1
CASSLVVLQGEQFF
TGTGCCAGCAGCTTAGTAGTACTACAGGGTGAGCAGTTCTTC
>NA|TRBV19|NA|TRBJ1-1
CASTFKGDTEAFF
TGTGCCAGTACTTTCAAAGGGGACACTGAAGCTTTCTTT
>NA|TRBV25-1|TRBD2|TRBJ2-1
CASSEMGLAGGYNEQFF
TGTGCCAGCAGTGAAATGGGCCTAGCGGGAGGGTACAATGAGCAGTTCTTC
>NA|TRBV11-2|NA|TRBJ2-5
CASSLNRGGETQYF
TGTGCCAGCAGCTTAAACAGGGGGGGAGAGACCCAGTACTTC
>NA|TRBV6-6|TRBD2|TRBJ2-4
CASSTTSGLGRDIQYF
TGTGCCAGCAGTACTACTAGCGGTTTGGGGCGAGACATTCAGTACTTC
>NA|TRBV15|NA|TRBJ1-2
CATSREATGPTYGYTF
TGTGCCACCAGCAGAGAGGCCACAGGCCCAACCTATGGCTACACCTTC
>NA|TRBV5-1|NA|TRBJ1-1
CASSFLRGGTVGTEAFF
TGCGCCAGCAGCTTTCTTCGTGGGGGTACTGTGGGAACTGAAGCTTTCTTT
>NA|TRBV2|NA|TRBJ2-2
CASMWDLNTGELFF
TGTGCCAGCATGTGGGACCTAAACACCGGGGAGCTGTTTTTT